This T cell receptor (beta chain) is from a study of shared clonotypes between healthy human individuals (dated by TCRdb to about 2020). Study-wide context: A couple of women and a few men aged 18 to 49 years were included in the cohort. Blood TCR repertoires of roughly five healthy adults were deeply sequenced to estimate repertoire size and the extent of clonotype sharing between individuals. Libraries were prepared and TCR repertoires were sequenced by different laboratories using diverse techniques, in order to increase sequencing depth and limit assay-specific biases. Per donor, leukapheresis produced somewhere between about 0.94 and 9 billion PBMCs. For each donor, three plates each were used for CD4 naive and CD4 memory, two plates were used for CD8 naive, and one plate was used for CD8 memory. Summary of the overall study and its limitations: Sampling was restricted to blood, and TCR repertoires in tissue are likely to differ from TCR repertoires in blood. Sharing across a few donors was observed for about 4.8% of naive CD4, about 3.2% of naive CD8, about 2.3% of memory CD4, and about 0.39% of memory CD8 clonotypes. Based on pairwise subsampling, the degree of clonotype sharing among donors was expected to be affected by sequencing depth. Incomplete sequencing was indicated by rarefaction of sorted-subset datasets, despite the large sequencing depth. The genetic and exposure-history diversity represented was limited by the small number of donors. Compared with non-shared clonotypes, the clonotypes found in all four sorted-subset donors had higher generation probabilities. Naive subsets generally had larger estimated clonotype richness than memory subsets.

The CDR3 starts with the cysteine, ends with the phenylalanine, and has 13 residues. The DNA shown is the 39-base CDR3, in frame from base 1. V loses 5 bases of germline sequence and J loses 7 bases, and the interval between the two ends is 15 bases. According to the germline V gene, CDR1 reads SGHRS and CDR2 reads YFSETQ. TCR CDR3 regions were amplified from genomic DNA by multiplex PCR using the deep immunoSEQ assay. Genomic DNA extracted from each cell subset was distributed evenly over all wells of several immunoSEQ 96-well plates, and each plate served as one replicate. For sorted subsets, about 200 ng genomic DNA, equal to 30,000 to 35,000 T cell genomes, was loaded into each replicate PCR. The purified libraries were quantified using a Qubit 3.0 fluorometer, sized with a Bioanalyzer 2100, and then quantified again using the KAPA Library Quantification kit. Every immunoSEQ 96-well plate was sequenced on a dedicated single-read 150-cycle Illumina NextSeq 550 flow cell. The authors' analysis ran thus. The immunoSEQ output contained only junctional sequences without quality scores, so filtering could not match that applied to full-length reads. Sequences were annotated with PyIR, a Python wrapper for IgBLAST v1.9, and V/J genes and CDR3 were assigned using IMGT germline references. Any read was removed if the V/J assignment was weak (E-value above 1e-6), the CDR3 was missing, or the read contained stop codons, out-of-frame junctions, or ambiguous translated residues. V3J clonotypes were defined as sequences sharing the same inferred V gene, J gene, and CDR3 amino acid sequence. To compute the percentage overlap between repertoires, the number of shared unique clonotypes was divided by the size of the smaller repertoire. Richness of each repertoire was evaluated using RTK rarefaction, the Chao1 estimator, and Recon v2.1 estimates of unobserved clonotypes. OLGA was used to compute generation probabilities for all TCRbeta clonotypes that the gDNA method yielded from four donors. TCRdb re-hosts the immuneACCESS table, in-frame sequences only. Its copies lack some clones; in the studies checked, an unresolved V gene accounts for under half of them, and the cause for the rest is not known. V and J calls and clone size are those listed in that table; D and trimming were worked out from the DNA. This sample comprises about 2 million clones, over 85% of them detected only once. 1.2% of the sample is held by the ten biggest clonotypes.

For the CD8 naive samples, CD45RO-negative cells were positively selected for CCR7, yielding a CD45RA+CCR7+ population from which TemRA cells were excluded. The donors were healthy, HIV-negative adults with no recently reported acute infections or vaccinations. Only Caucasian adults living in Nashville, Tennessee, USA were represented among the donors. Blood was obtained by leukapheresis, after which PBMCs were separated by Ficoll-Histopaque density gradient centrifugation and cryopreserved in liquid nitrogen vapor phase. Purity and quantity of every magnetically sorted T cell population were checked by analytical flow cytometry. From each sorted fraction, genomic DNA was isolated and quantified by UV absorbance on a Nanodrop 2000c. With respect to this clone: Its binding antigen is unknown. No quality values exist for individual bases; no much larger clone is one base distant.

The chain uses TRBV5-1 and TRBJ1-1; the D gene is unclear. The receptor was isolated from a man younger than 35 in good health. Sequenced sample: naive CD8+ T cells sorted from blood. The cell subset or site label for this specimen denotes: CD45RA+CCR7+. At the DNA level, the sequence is TGCGCCAGCAGTAGCCCGGGTCGGAGTGAAGCTTTCTTT. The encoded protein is CASSSPGRSEAFF. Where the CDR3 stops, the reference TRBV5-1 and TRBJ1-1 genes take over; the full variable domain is KAGVTQTPRYLIKTRGQQVTLSCSPISGHRSVSWYQQTPGQGLQFLFEYFSETQRNKGNFPGRFSGRQFSNSRSEMNVSTLELGDSALYLCASSSPGRSEAFFGQGTRLTVV.